Listed below are T cell receptor beta chains from one sample, sequenced in a study of cytomegalovirus exposure and HLA in healthy donors. Repertoires were generated with immunoSEQ multiplex PCR, while TCRdb's copy carries only in-frame clones and drops some. The sample includes about 160,000 clones, roughly 80% of them seen just once. The sample taken for sequencing was PBMCs. The source is a female donor in good health and CMV-seronegative. Both conserved end residues are part of each CDR3. The D gene is left open where the match is weak. Clone size is given for some rows only: seen once, a few or many times, or a class if the clone is expanded.

clone_size	cdr3_length	d_call	v_call	j_call	cdr3_nt	cdr3_aa
.	14	.	TRBV15	TRBJ2-2	TGTGCCACCAGCAGAGATCGGAGAACCGGGGAGCTGTTTTTT	CATSRDRRTGELFF
.	14	.	TRBV10-2	TRBJ1-5	TGCGCCAGCGCCCACCAGGGAGGGAGTCAGCCCCAGCATTTT	CASAHQGGSQPQHF
.	14	TRBD1	TRBV28	TRBJ2-7	TGTGCCAGCAGCTCCGGGACAGGGGACACCGAGCAGTACTTC	CASSSGTGDTEQYF
.	14	.	TRBV13	TRBJ2-7	TGTGCCAGCAGCCGCGGGCCGAGAATCTACGAGCAGTACTTC	CASSRGPRIYEQYF
.	16	TRBD2	TRBV15	TRBJ2-7	TGTGCCACCAGCAGAGGGCCTAGCGGGAGTCAGTACGAGCAGTACTTC	CATSRGPSGSQYEQYF
few	15	TRBD2	TRBV19	TRBJ2-5	TGTGCCAGTAGTATCGAACTTAGCGGGGGCGGGACCCAGTACTTC	CASSIELSGGGTQYF
once	13	TRBD2	TRBV14	TRBJ2-5	TGTGCCAGCAGCCCCCGGCTAGCGGACCCCCAGTACTTC	CASSPRLADPQYF
.	15	.	TRBV7-2	TRBJ1-5	TGTGCCAGCAGCCGGGGACTGAATAGCAATCAGCCCCAGCATTTT	CASSRGLNSNQPQHF
.	18	.	TRBV5-6	TRBJ2-3	TGTGCCAGCAGCTTGTCAAGACCACAGGGCCCTTTCACAGATACGCAGTATTTT	CASSLSRPQGPFTDTQYF
.	12	.	TRBV28	TRBJ2-4	TGTGCCAGCAGTTTACTTAAAAACATTCAGTACTTC	CASSLLKNIQYF
once	18	.	TRBV9	TRBJ1-1	TGTGCCAGCAGCCTTACTCCCCAGGGCGGAGGGAGAACACCTGAAGCTTTCTTT	CASSLTPQGGGRTPEAFF
.	15	TRBD1	TRBV28	TRBJ2-4	TGTGCCAGCAGTTTCGTTCGGGCAGGGGGTAACATTCAGTACTTC	CASSFVRAGGNIQYF
.	13	.	TRBV6-5	TRBJ2-7	TGTGCCAGCAAGGACAGTTTGAATTACGAGCAGTACTTC	CASKDSLNYEQYF
.	12	.	TRBV27	TRBJ2-5	TGTGCCAGCGGGGCTTGGTTAGAGACCCAGTACTTC	CASGAWLETQYF
.	13	TRBD2	TRBV2	TRBJ2-1	TGTGCCAGGGGGGGGCGGGAGGGCTTTGAGCAGTTCTTC	CARGGREGFEQFF
.	12	TRBD1	TRBV4-3	TRBJ1-1	TGCGCCAGCAGCCTTCTTACAGGGGAGGCTTTCTTT	CASSLLTGEAFF
.	16	TRBD2	TRBV7-3	TRBJ2-2	TGTGCCAGCAGCTCGGTCGGGGGGGCTGGCACCGGGGAGCTGTTTTTT	CASSSVGGAGTGELFF
few	14	.	TRBV30	TRBJ2-3	TGTGCCTGGAGTGATGGAGCTTCGACAGATACGCAGTATTTT	CAWSDGASTDTQYF
.	21	TRBD1	TRBV28	TRBJ2-1	TGTGCCAGCAGTGCCTGGACAGGGGCCCTCACCTCACCAAGCTCCTACAATGAGCAGTTCTTC	CASSAWTGALTSPSSYNEQFF
.	17	.	TRBV7-2	TRBJ1-5	TGTGCCGGAAATCCCAGGAGGCCATGCGGGTGCAATCAGCCCCAGCATTTT	CAGNPRRPCGCNQPQHF
few	14	.	TRBV4-1	TRBJ2-5	TGCGCCAGCAGTCAGGGCCTCGGGCAAGAGACCCAGTACTTC	CASSQGLGQETQYF
few	14	TRBD2	TRBV29-1	TRBJ2-7	TGCAGCGTAGCGTCTAGCGGGGGGGCCGCCGAGCAGTACTTC	CSVASSGGAAEQYF
.	17	TRBD1	TRBV19	TRBJ1-2	TGTGCCAGTAGTATAGTTGGAAGGGGGCGCGGCTCCGATGGCTACACCTTC	CASSIVGRGRGSDGYTF
once	16	TRBD2	TRBV7-7	TRBJ2-3	TGTGCTAGCAGCTTAGTGACTAGCGGGAGGGCAGATACGCAGTATTTT	CASSLVTSGRADTQYF
.	17	.	TRBV18	TRBJ2-7	TGTGCCAGCTCACCTCCTGGAGGGGCCCTCGGCTCCTACGAGCAGTACTTC	CASSPPGGALGSYEQYF